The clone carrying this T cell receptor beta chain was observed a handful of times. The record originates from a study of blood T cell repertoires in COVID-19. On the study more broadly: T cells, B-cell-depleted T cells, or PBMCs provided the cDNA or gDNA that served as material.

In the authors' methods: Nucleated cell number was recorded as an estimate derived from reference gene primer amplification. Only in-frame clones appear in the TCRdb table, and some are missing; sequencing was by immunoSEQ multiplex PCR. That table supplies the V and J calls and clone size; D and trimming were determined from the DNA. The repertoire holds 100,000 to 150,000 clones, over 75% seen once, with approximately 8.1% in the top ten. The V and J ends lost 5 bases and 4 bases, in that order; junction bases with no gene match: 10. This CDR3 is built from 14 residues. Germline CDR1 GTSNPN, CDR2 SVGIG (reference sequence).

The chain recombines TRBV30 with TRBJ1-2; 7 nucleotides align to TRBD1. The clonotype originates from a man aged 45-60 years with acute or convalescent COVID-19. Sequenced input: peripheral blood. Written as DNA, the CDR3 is TGTGCCTGGGCCCGGGACAGATTTTTCTATGGCTACACCTTC. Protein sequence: CAWARDRFFYGYTF.